This T cell receptor (beta chain) came from a study of molecular identifiers for immune sequencing clone quantification. On the study more broadly: Within a replicate experiment, RNA obtained from either about 21,000 or 97,000 naive CD8 cells was divided into five aliquots, and four of those aliquots were then sequenced. The study's findings and limits: Clonotypes surpassing 20 RNA copies contained over 97% of effector molecules, versus under 1% in naive cells. Jurkat TCR RNA spiked in from one cell (amid about a million naive cells) was reportedly detectable.

This clonotype appeared many times. Its antigen is unidentified. One entry per CDR3 protein, called by TCRdb with MiXCR from the PCR reads. The repertoire has more than 300,000 distinct CDR3 sequences, roughly a fifth of them found once; the top ten carry roughly 0.86%. V lost 5 bases, J lost 0 bases, and 12 bases stayed unmatched. Looked up from germline, CDR1 is MNHEY and CDR2 is SVGAGI. CDR3 length: 19 residues. This TCR came from a human donor in good health. Some libraries in this study had Jurkat cell RNA spiked in. The chain uses TRBV6-5 and TRBJ2-4; 11 bases match TRBD2. What was sequenced was naive CD8+ T cells from blood, with Jurkat cell RNA spiked in. The subset: FACS-sorted CD8+CD4-CCR7+CD45RA+ naive T cells. The CDR3 DNA reads TGTGCCAGCAGTCCCCCCGGGACTAGCGGAACTGTAGCCAAAAACATTCAGTACTTC. Its protein product is CASSPPGTSGTVAKNIQYF.